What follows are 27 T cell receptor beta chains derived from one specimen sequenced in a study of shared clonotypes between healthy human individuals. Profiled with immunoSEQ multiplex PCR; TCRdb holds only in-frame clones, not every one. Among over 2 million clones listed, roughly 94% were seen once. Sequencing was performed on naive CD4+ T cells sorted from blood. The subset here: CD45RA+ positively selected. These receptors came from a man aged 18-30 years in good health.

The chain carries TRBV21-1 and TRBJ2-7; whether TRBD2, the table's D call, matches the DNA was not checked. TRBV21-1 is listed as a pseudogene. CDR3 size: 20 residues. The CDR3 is CASSEQPIQRGDGSDYEQYF. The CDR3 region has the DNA TGTGCCAGCAGCGAACAACCCATACAGCGGGGGGACGGTAGCGACTACGAGCAGTACTTC.

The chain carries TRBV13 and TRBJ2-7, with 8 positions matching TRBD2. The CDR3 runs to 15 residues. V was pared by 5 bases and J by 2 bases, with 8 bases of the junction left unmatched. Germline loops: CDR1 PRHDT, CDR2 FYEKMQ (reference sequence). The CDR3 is CASSEGLAATYEQYF. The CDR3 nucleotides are TGTGCCAGCAGCGAAGGACTAGCTGCGACCTACGAGCAGTACTTC.

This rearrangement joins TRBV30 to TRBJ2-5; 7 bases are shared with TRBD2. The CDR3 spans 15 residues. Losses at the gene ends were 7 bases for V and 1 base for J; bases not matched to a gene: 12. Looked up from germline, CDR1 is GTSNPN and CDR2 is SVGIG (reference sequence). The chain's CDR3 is CASRPGGSGQETQYF. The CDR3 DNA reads TGTGCCTCCCGCCCAGGCGGGAGTGGCCAAGAGACCCAGTACTTC.

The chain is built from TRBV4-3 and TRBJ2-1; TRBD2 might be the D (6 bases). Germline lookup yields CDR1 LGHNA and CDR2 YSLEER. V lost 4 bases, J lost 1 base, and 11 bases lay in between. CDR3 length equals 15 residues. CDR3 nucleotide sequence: TGCGCCAGCAGCCGCGTCGGGAGTTCCTACAATGAGCAGTTCTTC. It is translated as CASSRVGSSYNEQFF.

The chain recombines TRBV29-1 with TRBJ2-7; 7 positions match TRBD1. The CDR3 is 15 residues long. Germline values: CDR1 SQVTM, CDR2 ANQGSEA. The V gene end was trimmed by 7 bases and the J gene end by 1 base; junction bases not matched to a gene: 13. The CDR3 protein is CSALLSGTASYEQYF. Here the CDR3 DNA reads TGCAGCGCACTTCTCTCAGGGACAGCGTCCTACGAGCAGTACTTC.

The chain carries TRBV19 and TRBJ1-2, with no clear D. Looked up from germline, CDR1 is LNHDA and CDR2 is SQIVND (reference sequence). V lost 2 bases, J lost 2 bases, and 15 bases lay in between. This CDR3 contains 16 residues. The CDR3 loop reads CASSISLAAANYGYTF. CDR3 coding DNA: TGTGCCAGTAGTATATCCCTGGCGGCGGCCAACTATGGCTACACCTTC.

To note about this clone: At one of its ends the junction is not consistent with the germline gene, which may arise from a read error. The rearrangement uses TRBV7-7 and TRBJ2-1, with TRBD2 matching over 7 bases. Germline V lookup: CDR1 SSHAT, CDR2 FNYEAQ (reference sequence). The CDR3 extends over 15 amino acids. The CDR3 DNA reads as TGTGCTAGCAGCGACTTAGCGGGCTCCTACAATGAGCAGTTCTTC. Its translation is CASSDLAGSYNEQFF.

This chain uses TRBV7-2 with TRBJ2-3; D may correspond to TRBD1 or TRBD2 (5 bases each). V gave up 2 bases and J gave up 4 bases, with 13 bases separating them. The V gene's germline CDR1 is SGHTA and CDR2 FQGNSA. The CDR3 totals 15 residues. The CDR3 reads CASSLQGRIADTQYF. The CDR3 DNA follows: TGTGCCAGCAGCTTACAGGGACGGATCGCAGATACGCAGTATTTT.

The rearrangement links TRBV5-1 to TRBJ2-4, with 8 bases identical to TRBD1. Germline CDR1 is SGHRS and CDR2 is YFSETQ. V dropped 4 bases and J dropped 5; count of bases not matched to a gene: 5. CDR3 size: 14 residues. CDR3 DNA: TGCGCCAGCAGCAGGACAGGGTCTGAAAACATTCAGTACTTC. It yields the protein CASSRTGSENIQYF. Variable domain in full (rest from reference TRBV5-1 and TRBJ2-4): KAGVTQTPRYLIKTRGQQVTLSCSPISGHRSVSWYQQTPGQGLQFLFEYFSETQRNKGNFPGRFSGRQFSNSRSEMNVSTLELGDSALYLCASSRTGSENIQYFGAGTRLSVL.

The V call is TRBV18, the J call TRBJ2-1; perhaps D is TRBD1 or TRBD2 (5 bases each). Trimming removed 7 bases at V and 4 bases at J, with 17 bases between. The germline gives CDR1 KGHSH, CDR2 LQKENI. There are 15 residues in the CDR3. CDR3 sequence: CASFSLGERYNEQFF. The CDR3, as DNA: TGTGCCAGCTTCTCGTTGGGGGAGCGGTACAATGAGCAGTTCTTC.

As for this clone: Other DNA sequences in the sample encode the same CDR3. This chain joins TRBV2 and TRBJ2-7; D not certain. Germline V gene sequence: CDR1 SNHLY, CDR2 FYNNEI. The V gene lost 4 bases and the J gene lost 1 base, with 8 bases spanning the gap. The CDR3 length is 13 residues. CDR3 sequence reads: CASSVWGSYEQYF. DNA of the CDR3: TGTGCCAGCAGTGTGTGGGGATCCTACGAGCAGTACTTC.

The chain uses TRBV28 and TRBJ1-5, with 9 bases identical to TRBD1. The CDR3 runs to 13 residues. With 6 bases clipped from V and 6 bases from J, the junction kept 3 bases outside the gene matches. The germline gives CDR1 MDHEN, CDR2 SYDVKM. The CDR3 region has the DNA TGTGCCAGCAGGGGACAGGGAGTTCAGCCCCAGCATTTT. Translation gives CASRGQGVQPQHF.

The CDR3 reads CASSPDRGPGYTF. The CDR3 bases are TGTGCCAGCAGCCCGGACAGGGGGCCTGGCTACACCTTC. The chain uses TRBV6-1 and TRBJ1-2; 11 nucleotides agree with TRBD1. Germline assignment: CDR1 MNHNS and CDR2 SASEGT. This CDR3 region has 13 residues. After removal of 6 bases from V and 7 bases from J, the junction contained 4 bases not matched to a gene.

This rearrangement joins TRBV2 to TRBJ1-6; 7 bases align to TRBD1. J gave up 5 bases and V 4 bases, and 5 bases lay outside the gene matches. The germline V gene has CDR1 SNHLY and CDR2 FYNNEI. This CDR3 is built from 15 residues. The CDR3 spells CASSAQGLNNSPLHF. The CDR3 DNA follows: TGTGCCAGCAGTGCACAGGGGTTGAATAATTCACCCCTCCACTTT.

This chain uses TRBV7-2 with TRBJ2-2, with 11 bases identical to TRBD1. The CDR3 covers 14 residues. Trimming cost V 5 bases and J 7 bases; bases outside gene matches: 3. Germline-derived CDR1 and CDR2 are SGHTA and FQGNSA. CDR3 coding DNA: TGTGCCAGCAGCCGGACAGGGGGCTTCGGGGAGCTGTTTTTT. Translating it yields CASSRTGGFGELFF.

This chain's CDR3 is CASSLNRLFYGYTF. CDR3 nucleotide sequence: TGTGCCAGCAGCCTCAACAGGTTGTTCTATGGCTACACCTTC. The genes are TRBV27 and TRBJ1-2, with D perhaps TRBD1 (5 bases). CDR1 and CDR2 from the germline V gene are MNHEY and SMNVEV (reference sequence). The length of the CDR3 is 14 residues. V lost 6 bases, J lost 4 bases, and 15 bases lay in between.

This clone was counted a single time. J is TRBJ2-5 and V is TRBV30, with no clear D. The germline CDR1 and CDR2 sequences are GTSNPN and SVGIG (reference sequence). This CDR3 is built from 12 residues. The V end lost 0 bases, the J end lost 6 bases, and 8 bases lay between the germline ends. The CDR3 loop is CAWSVLGKTQYF. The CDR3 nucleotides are TGTGCCTGGAGTGTCCTGGGAAAGACCCAGTACTTC.

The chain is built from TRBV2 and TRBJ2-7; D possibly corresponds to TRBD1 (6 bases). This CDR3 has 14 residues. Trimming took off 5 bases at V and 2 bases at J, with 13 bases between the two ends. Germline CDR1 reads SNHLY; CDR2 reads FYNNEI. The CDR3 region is CASSYQGSTYEQYF. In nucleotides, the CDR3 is TGTGCCAGCAGTTACCAGGGGTCTACCTACGAGCAGTACTTC.

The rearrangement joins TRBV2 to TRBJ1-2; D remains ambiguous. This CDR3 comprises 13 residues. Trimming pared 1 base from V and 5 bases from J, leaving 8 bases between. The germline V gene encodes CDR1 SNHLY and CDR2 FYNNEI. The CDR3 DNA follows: TGTGCCAGCAGTGAAGTTGGAGGGTATGGCTACACCTTC. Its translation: CASSEVGGYGYTF.

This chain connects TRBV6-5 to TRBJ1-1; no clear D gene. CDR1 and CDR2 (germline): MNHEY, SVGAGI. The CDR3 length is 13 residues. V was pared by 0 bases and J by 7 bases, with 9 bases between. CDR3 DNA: TGTGCCAGCAGTTACTCTTCCAGGAATGAAGCTTTCTTT. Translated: CASSYSSRNEAFF.

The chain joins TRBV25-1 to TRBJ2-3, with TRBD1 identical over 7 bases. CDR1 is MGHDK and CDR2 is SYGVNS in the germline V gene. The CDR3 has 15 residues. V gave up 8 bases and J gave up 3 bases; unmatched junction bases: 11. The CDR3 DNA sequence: TGTGCCAGCCCTAATCCGGGACAGATAACAGATACGCAGTATTTT. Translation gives CASPNPGQITDTQYF.

The CDR3 DNA is TGTGCCATCAGTGAGCCCTTGGCTAGCACCATATATTTT. This encodes CAISEPLASTIYF. The chain uses TRBV10-3 and TRBJ1-3; D is uncertain. CDR3 size: 13 residues. V was cut by 2 bases and J by 9 bases, with 11 bases left in between. CDR1 is ENHRY and CDR2 is SYGVKD in the germline V gene.

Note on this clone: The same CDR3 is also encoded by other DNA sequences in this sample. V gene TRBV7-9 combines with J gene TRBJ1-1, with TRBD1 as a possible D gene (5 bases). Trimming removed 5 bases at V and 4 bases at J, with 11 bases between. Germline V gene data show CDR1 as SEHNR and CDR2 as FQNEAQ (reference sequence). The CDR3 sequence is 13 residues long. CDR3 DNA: TGTGCCAGCAGCCACAGCGGGGGCACTGAAGCTTTCTTT. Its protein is CASSHSGGTEAFF.

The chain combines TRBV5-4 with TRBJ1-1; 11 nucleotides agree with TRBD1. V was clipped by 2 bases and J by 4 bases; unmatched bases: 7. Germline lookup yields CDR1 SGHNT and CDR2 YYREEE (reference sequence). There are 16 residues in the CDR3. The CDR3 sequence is CASSFSIGTGGTEAFF. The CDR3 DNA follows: TGTGCCAGCAGCTTTTCTATTGGGACAGGGGGCACTGAAGCTTTCTTT.

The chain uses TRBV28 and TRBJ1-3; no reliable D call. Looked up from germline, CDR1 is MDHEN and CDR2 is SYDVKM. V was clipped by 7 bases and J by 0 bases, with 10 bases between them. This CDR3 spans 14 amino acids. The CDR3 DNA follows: TGTGCCAGCAATTTTCAAAGCTCTGGAAACACCATATATTTT. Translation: CASNFQSSGNTIYF.

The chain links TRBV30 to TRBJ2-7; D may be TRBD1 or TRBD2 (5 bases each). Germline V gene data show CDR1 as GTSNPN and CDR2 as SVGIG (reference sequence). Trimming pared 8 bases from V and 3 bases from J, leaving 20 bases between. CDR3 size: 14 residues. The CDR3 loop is CAPTRQGVYYEQYF. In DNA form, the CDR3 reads TGTGCCCCAACCCGGCAGGGAGTTTACTACGAGCAGTACTTC. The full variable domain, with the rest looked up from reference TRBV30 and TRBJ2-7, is SQTIHQWPATLVQPVGSPLSLECTVEGTSNPNLYWYRQAAGRGLQLLFYSVGIGQISSEVPQNLSASRPQDRQFILSSKKLLLSDSGFYLCAPTRQGVYYEQYFGPGTRLTVT.

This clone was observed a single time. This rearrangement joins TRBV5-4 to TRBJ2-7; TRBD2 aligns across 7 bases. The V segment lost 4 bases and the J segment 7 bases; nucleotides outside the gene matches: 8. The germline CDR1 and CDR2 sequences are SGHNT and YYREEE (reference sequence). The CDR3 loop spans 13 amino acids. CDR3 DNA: TGTGCCAGCAGCGGCGGACTAGGAGGGGAGCAGTACTTC. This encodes CASSGGLGGEQYF.